This T cell receptor beta chain was identified during a study of T cell repertoires in cytomegalovirus infection (dated by TCRdb to the late 2010s). A note on the overall study: The peptide stimulations were aimed at well-studied HLA-B-restricted epitopes as well as recently identified HLA-C-restricted CMV epitopes, whose presentation resists viral immunomodulation. Because public TCR beta signatures pointed to carriage of CMV infection together with the matching HLA type, the HLA type of each donor mattered for the analysis.

The listed sequencing device is Illumina HiSeq 1500. Clones were called with MiXCR by TCRdb after fastp trimmed the public reads at Q25, and only in-frame beta chains were retained. Entries are consolidated by CDR3 protein sequence, retaining the most common genes and DNA. Recorded for this sample are about 280,000 distinct CDR3 sequences; roughly 21% of them occurred a single time. Of the sample, about 20% falls within the top ten clones. The treatment or condition label, read with the paper, signifies: in vitro stimulation with specific CMV peptide epitopes to enrich CMV-specific T cells. Study-level results and caveats: In the ex vivo response, HLA-C-restricted CMV-specific TCR beta clonotypes were dominant, and in two of eight donors the single most frequent clonotype came from this HLA-C-restricted group. In both this cohort and an independent roughly 400-donor cohort, the cumulative frequency of public TCR beta family members distinguished carriers of CMV infection plus the relevant HLA type.

Concerning this clonotype itself: What antigen it recognizes has not been identified. No much larger clone is present one base from it, and per-base qualities are unavailable.

The sequence came from a human donor in good health (CMV status not recorded). Some clones in this sample may be carry-over from other donors' samples. This sample comprised cultured PBMCs, obtained from culture after CMV antigen stimulation.

The CDR3 region has the sequence CASSYLLRDTQYF. The bases read TGTGCCAGCAGTTACCTGTTGCGGGATACGCAGTATTTT. The sequence joins TRBV6-2 or TRBV6-3 to TRBJ2-3, with the identity of the D gene unclear. V gives up 2 bases and J gives up 6 bases, and the segment between their germline ends measures 9 bases. The germline V gene sets CDR1 to MNHEY and CDR2 to SVGEGT. From its cysteine to its phenylalanine, the CDR3 spans 13 amino acids. Only the CDR3 DNA stays, 39 bases, in frame from base 1.